Following are 32 T cell receptor beta chains from one sample sequenced in a study of STAT5B mutations in CD4+ large granular lymphocyte leukemia. TCRdb's copy holds only in-frame clones and misses some; the assay was immunoSEQ multiplex PCR. The sample consists of about 1,400 clones, around 80% of them appearing once. The sequenced sample was PBMCs. The origin of the receptors is a man between 70 and 80 years old with CD4+ T-cell large granular lymphocyte leukemia.

This clone was counted only a few times. The chain links TRBV19 to TRBJ1-5, with D possibly matching TRBD1 (5 bases). The CDR3 is made up of 15 amino acids. V lost 0 bases and J 4 bases, leaving 10 bases between the germline ends. Germline CDR1 LNHDA, CDR2 SQIVND (reference sequence). The CDR3 nucleotides are TGTGCCAGTAGTATAGAGACAGTATTTAATCAGCCCCAGCATTTT. Its translation is CASSIETVFNQPQHF. The whole variable domain, filled in from reference TRBV19 and TRBJ1-5, reads DGGITQSPKYLFRKEGQNVTLSCEQNLNHDAMYWYRQDPGQGLRLIYYSQIVNDFQKGDIAEGYSVSREKKESFPLTVTSAQKNPTAFYLCASSIETVFNQPQHFGDGTRLSIL.

The chain has TRBV25-1 and TRBJ1-5, with D maybe TRBD1 (6 bases). V lost 4 bases, J lost 2 bases, and 9 bases lay in between. This CDR3 spans 14 amino acids. Looked up from germline, CDR1 is MGHDK and CDR2 is SYGVNS. The CDR3 DNA reads as TGTGCCAGCAGTGCCGCAGGGGGCAATCAGCCCCAGCATTTT. It codes for CASSAAGGNQPQHF.

The chain uses TRBV28 and TRBJ2-5, with D perhaps matching TRBD1 or TRBD2 (6 bases each). V lost 5 bases and J 3 bases, leaving 13 bases between the germline ends. The CDR3 extends over 14 amino acids. The germline CDR1 and CDR2 sequences are MDHEN and SYDVKM. The CDR3 nucleotides are TGTGCCAGCAGTCTCACGGGGGCGGAAGAGACCCAGTACTTC. Amino acid sequence: CASSLTGAEETQYF.

V gene TRBV27 combines with J gene TRBJ1-5; tentative D call: TRBD1 (6 bases). Trimming took 6 bases from V and 5 from J, leaving 8 bases between them. The CDR3 length is 12 residues. Germline loops: CDR1 MNHEY, CDR2 SMNVEV (reference sequence). CDR3 in DNA: TGTGCCAGCAGCGACAGGTATCAGCCCCAGCATTTT. Translated: CASSDRYQPQHF.

Details on this clone: At one end, the junction sequence differs from germline, possibly due to a read error. The chain employs TRBV10-1 and TRBJ1-1; D possibly corresponds to TRBD1 (6 bases). Germline V gene data show CDR1 as WNHNN and CDR2 as SYGVQD (reference sequence). The CDR3 loop spans 12 amino acids. The CDR3 sequence: CASSENRADAFF. The CDR3 bases are TGCGCCAGCAGTGAGAACAGGGCTGACGCTTTCTTT.

As concerns this clone: The limits of the CDR3 on the DNA are not certain, so only TCRdb's listed CDR3 is given. V usage is TRBV27 and J usage is TRBJ1-6. Germline-derived CDR1 and CDR2 are MNHEY and SMNVEV (reference sequence). Ends included, the CDR3 has 18 residues. CDR3 region: CASSSSAGDRTYNSPLHF.

The chain couples TRBV18 to TRBJ2-3; D uncertain. Germline V lookup: CDR1 KGHSH, CDR2 LQKENI. V lost 1 base and J 6 bases, leaving 14 bases between the germline ends. This CDR3 spans 15 amino acids. DNA of the CDR3: TGTGCCAGCTCACCACAGCCCGCCCCCCCGGATACGCAGTATTTT. Encoded protein: CASSPQPAPPDTQYF. Full variable domain (missing parts from reference TRBV18 and TRBJ2-3): NAGVMQNPRHLVRRRGQEARLRCSPMKGHSHVYWYRQLPEEGLKFMVYLQKENIIDESGMPKERFSAEFPKEGPSILRIQQVVRGDSAAYFCASSPQPAPPDTQYFGPGTRLTVL.

This clone came up once. The chain has TRBV6-5 and TRBJ1-6; D unresolved. Germline CDR1 MNHEY, CDR2 SVGAGI. The CDR3 has 13 residues. Trimming removed 4 bases from V and 8 bases from J, with 9 bases in between. The CDR3 region is CASSFGLDSPLHF. The CDR3 region has the DNA TGTGCCAGCAGTTTCGGGTTGGATTCACCCCTCCACTTT.

The sample holds a few counts of this clone. The DNA of the CDR3 is TGTGCCAGCAGCTTGAGCCCAGGGCCCCTCCACTTT. As protein: CASSLSPGPLHF. This chain uses TRBV11-2 with TRBJ1-6; the D gene is possibly TRBD1 (5 bases). Trimming took 3 bases from V and 13 from J, leaving 10 bases between them. The V gene's germline CDR1 is SGHAT and CDR2 FQNNGV. The CDR3 is 12 residues long.

The chain joins TRBV14 to TRBJ2-5; 11 bases are a match to TRBD2. The CDR3 covers 14 residues. CDR1 and CDR2 from the germline V gene are SGHDN and FVKESK. With 8 bases clipped from V and 11 bases from J, the junction kept 13 bases outside the gene matches. CDR3 region: CASQLAGDSIEQYF. The CDR3 nucleotides read TGTGCCAGCCAACTAGCGGGAGACTCGATAGAGCAGTACTTC.

Worth noting for this clone: At one boundary the junction diverges from the germline segment, which might be a read error. The V and J genes are TRBV15 and TRBJ2-7; D is perhaps TRBD1 (7 bases). The CDR3 consists of 16 residues. Germline lookup yields CDR1 LNHNV and CDR2 YYDKDF (reference sequence). CDR3 in DNA: TGTGCCACCAGCAGAGATTATGGAGGGGGCTCCCACGAGCAGTACTTC. Protein product: CATSRDYGGGSHEQYF. Variable domain in full (rest from reference TRBV15 and TRBJ2-7): DAMVIQNPRYQVTQFGKPVTLSCSQTLNHNVMYWYQQKSSQAPKLLFHYYDKDFNNEADTPDNFQSRRPNTSFCFLDIRSPGLGDTAMYLCATSRDYGGGSHEQYFGPGTRLTVT.

The V gene is TRBV11-2, the J gene TRBJ2-7; tentatively, D is TRBD2 (6 bases). The CDR3 runs 14 residues. Deletions cut 2 bases from V and 2 bases from J, with 10 bases between. CDR1 is SGHAT and CDR2 is FQNNGV in the germline V gene. CDR3 in DNA: TGTGCCAGCAGCTTAATGCGGGGAGCCTACGAGCAGTACTTC. Translation gives CASSLMRGAYEQYF.

In this sample, this clone turned up a few times. The chain uses TRBV14 and TRBJ1-2; 8 bases align to TRBD1. The CDR3 has 15 amino acids. With 5 bases clipped from V and 4 bases from J, the junction kept 9 bases outside the gene matches. Germline values: CDR1 SGHDN, CDR2 FVKESK. The CDR3 is CASSVRTGSSYGYTF. The DNA for the CDR3 is TGTGCCAGCAGCGTTCGGACAGGGTCTAGCTATGGCTACACCTTC.

The V gene is TRBV11-3, the J gene TRBJ1-6; D is perhaps TRBD1 (6 bases). The CDR3 length is 16 residues. V lost 6 bases and J 8 bases, leaving 20 bases between the germline ends. The germline V gene encodes CDR1 SGHNT and CDR2 YENEEA. This chain's CDR3 is CASSFREDSFHSPLHF. CDR3 bases: TGTGCCAGCAGTTTCAGGGAGGACAGTTTTCATTCACCCCTCCACTTT. Full variable domain (missing parts from reference TRBV11-3 and TRBJ1-6): EAGVVQSPRYKIIEKKQPVAFWCNPISGHNTLYWYLQNLGQGPELLIRYENEEAVDDSQLPKDRFSAERLKGVDSTLKIQPAELGDSAVYLCASSFREDSFHSPLHFGNGTRLTVT.

The chain carries TRBV7-9 and TRBJ1-1; D gene ambiguous. This CDR3 has 17 amino acids. CDR1 is SEHNR, CDR2 FQNEAQ, per germline (reference sequence). Trimming left V 8 bases short and J 5 bases short, with 27 bases between. CDR3 loop: CASLDSPSRLGVTEAFF. CDR3 sequence (DNA): TGTGCCAGCTTGGACTCCCCGAGTAGACTTGGGGTGACTGAAGCTTTCTTT.

This clone has only a few counts. J is TRBJ1-5 and V is TRBV7-2; D remains unclear. V was trimmed by 5 bases and J by 0 bases, leaving 14 bases between them. CDR1 and CDR2 from the germline V gene are SGHTA and FQGNSA. The CDR3 contains 16 residues. The DNA for the CDR3 is TGTGCCAGCAGCCCGACGGTTGGCAGTAGCAATCAGCCCCAGCATTTT. Translated: CASSPTVGSSNQPQHF.

This sequence joins TRBV6-5 and TRBJ2-7, with D uncertain. CDR1 MNHEY and CDR2 SVGAGI come from the germline V gene. The CDR3 totals 14 residues. V lost 0 bases, J lost 2 bases, and 8 bases lay in between. CDR3 region: CASSYSTSTYEQYV. DNA for the CDR3: TGTGCCAGCAGTTACTCGACTTCAACCTACGAGCAGTACGTC.

The V call is TRBV2, the J call TRBJ2-5; no reliable D call. Trimming cost V 5 bases and J 4 bases, with 11 bases left between them. Germline V gene lookup returns CDR1 SNHLY and CDR2 FYNNEI. The CDR3 is 13 amino acids. CDR3 sequence (DNA): TGTGCCAGCAGTAGGGCAGCGCGAGAGACCCAGTACTTC. This codes for CASSRAARETQYF.

The V gene is TRBV19, the J gene TRBJ1-2; no clear D. Germline loops: CDR1 LNHDA, CDR2 SQIVND (reference sequence). V was cut by 0 bases and J by 5 bases, with 7 bases left in between. The CDR3 totals 13 residues. The CDR3: CASSIDRRYGYTF. The CDR3 nucleotides are TGTGCCAGTAGTATAGATAGGAGATATGGCTACACCTTC.

This chain uses TRBV11-2 with TRBJ1-1; 10 nucleotides match TRBD1. There are 14 residues in the CDR3. Germline V gene data show CDR1 as SGHAT and CDR2 as FQNNGV. Trimming took 5 bases from V and 6 from J; bases not matched to a gene: 6. The CDR3 sequence: CASSQQTGGSEAFF. CDR3 in DNA: TGTGCCAGCAGCCAACAGACAGGGGGCTCTGAAGCTTTCTTT.

This CDR3 is CASSLAGGAPGEQFF. The DNA of the CDR3 is TGTGCCAGCAGCTTAGCAGGCGGGGCGCCCGGTGAGCAGTTCTTC. The V and J genes are TRBV11-2 and TRBJ2-1, with D possibly being TRBD2 (6 bases). Germline V gene data show CDR1 as SGHAT and CDR2 as FQNNGV. The V end was cut by 1 base, the J end by 9 bases, with 16 bases between. This CDR3 has 15 amino acids.

The gene calls are TRBV5-1 and TRBJ1-1; D unclear. CDR1 is SGHRS and CDR2 is YFSETQ in the germline V gene. The CDR3 has 13 amino acids. Trimming removed 1 base from V and 3 bases from J, with 7 bases in between. CDR3 protein: CASSLSTYTEAFF. In nucleotides, the CDR3 is TGCGCCAGCAGCTTGAGTACCTACACTGAAGCTTTCTTT.

This chain links TRBV19 with TRBJ2-7; TRBD1 matches 7 bases. This CDR3 is built from 12 residues. Trimming cost V 5 bases and J 9 bases; bases outside gene matches: 7. Germline V CDR1 and CDR2: LNHDA, SQIVND (reference sequence). This chain's CDR3 is CASSEGRGLQYF. CDR3 bases: TGTGCCAGTAGTGAAGGTAGGGGGCTGCAGTACTTC.

The chain links TRBV7-2 to TRBJ1-3; 7 nucleotides align to TRBD1. CDR1 SGHTA and CDR2 FQGNSA come from the germline V gene. V gave up 5 bases and J gave up 4 bases; unmatched junction bases: 11. The CDR3 is 16 residues long. The DNA of the CDR3 is TGTGCCAGCAGCCCAAACCCGACAGGGTCCGGAAACACCATATATTTT. This translates into CASSPNPTGSGNTIYF.

The CDR3 reads CAISESSGQGNDEQYV. The DNA for the CDR3 is TGTGCCATCAGTGAGTCTTCGGGACAGGGCAATGACGAGCAGTACGTC. The chain has TRBV10-3 and TRBJ2-7; TRBD1 aligns across 9 bases. The CDR3 covers 16 residues. In germline, CDR1 is ENHRY, CDR2 SYGVKD. V gave up 0 bases and J gave up 5 bases; unmatched junction bases: 8.

V is TRBV27 and J is TRBJ2-5, with D unresolved. V gave up 5 bases and J gave up 10 bases, with 20 bases separating them. Germline CDR1 and CDR2: MNHEY and SMNVEV (reference sequence). This CDR3 comprises 14 residues. The DNA of the CDR3 is TGTGCCAGCAGTCTCCACATCAGCCCTCTCGACCAGTACTTC. Translating it yields CASSLHISPLDQYF.

The chain uses TRBV5-1 and TRBJ2-1; TRBD2 agrees at 7 bases. Germline V gene lookup returns CDR1 SGHRS and CDR2 YFSETQ. This CDR3 is built from 14 residues. V lost 4 bases and J lost 2; bases outside the gene matches: 3. Written as DNA, the CDR3 is TGCGCCAGCAGCGAGCGGGGCACCTACAATGAGCAGTTCTTC. This sequence encodes CASSERGTYNEQFF. Based on the CDR3 plus reference TRBV5-1 and TRBJ2-1, the full variable domain is KAGVTQTPRYLIKTRGQQVTLSCSPISGHRSVSWYQQTPGQGLQFLFEYFSETQRNKGNFPGRFSGRQFSNSRSEMNVSTLELGDSALYLCASSERGTYNEQFFGPGTRLTVL.

The V call is TRBV28, the J call TRBJ2-2; D is uncertain. CDR3 size: 14 residues. Germline V gives CDR1 MDHEN, CDR2 SYDVKM. Trimming left V 3 bases short and J 1 base short, with 6 bases between. CDR3: CASSFSGNTGELFF. The CDR3 DNA reads TGTGCCAGCAGTTTCTCCGGGAACACCGGGGAGCTGTTTTTT. The complete variable domain, with remaining parts taken from reference TRBV28 and TRBJ2-2, reads DVKVTQSSRYLVKRTGEKVFLECVQDMDHENMFWYRQDPGLGLRLIYFSYDVKMKEKGDIPEGYSVSREKKERFSLILESASTNQTSMYLCASSFSGNTGELFFGEGSRLTVL.

The V gene is TRBV6-6, the J gene TRBJ2-7, with TRBD1 identical over 7 bases. V was pared by 6 bases and J by 0 bases, with 5 bases of the junction left unmatched. In germline, CDR1 is MNHNY, CDR2 SVGAGI (reference sequence). CDR3 size: 14 residues. The CDR3 here is CASRLTGSSYEQYF. The DNA of the CDR3 is TGTGCCAGCAGGCTGACAGGGTCCTCCTACGAGCAGTACTTC.

V is TRBV6-1 and J is TRBJ1-5, with 8 bases fitting TRBD1. The germline gives CDR1 MNHNS, CDR2 SASEGT. This CDR3 is built from 14 residues. The junction had 6 bases not matched to a gene; V was cut back by 5 bases and J by 6 bases. The CDR3 loop is CASSFPGGTQPQHF. DNA for the CDR3: TGTGCCAGCAGTTTTCCAGGGGGCACTCAGCCCCAGCATTTT.

This clone was counted a single time. V is TRBV7-9 and J is TRBJ2-1; the match to TRBD2 covers 10 bases. The V segment lost 2 bases and the J segment 12 bases; nucleotides outside the gene matches: 13. The CDR3 extends over 16 amino acids. Germline V CDR1 and CDR2: SEHNR, FQNEAQ (reference sequence). The CDR3, as DNA: TGTGCCAGCAGCTTAATGAGGGCGAGCGGGAGGGCAGGGCAGTTCTTC. Translation gives CASSLMRASGRAGQFF.

The chain is built from TRBV10-3 and TRBJ2-6, with D unresolved. The V gene's germline CDR1 is ENHRY and CDR2 SYGVKD. The CDR3 totals 16 residues. The V end lost 4 bases, the J end lost 0 bases, and 10 bases lay between the germline ends. CDR3 nucleotide sequence: TGTGCCATCAGTGGCGCCGACCCCTCTGGGGCCAACGTCCTGACTTTC. It specifies CAISGADPSGANVLTF.